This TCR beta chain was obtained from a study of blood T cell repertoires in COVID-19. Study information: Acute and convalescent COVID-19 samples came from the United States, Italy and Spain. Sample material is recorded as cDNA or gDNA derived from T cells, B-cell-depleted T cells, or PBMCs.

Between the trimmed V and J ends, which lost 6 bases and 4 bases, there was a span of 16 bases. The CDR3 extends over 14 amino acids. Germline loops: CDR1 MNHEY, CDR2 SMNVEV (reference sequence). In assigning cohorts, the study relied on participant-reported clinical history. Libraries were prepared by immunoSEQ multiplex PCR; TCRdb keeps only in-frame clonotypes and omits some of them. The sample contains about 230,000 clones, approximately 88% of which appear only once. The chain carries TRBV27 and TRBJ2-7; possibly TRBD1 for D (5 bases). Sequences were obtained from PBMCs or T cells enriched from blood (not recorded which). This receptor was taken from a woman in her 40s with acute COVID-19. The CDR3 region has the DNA TGTGCCAGCAGCTACCAGGCAGGGATGTACGAGCAGTACGTC. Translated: CASSYQAGMYEQYV.